The following is a T cell receptor (beta chain) sequence with its context. The sample is drawn from a study of cytomegalovirus exposure and HLA in healthy donors. On the study more broadly: The same platform was used for the roughly 120 validation repertoires and the roughly 670 first-cohort repertoires, a later analysis reported.

Profiling relied on immunoSEQ multiplex PCR, and the TCRdb table lists in-frame clones only, not all of them. The top ten clones hold 2.6% of a sample with about 220,000 clones, about 86% of them seen once. Looked up from germline, CDR1 is MNHEY and CDR2 is SVGAGI. The V segment lost 0 bases and the J segment 7 bases; nucleotides outside the gene matches: 8. The CDR3 runs 15 residues. The sequenced material came from PBMCs. The V gene is TRBV6-5, the J gene TRBJ2-7; 8 nucleotides align to TRBD1. The TCR was taken from a man between 18 and 29 years old in good health and CMV-seronegative. The CDR3: CASSYSLQGVGEQYF. DNA for the CDR3: TGTGCCAGCAGTTACTCGCTACAGGGGGTAGGTGAGCAGTACTTC.